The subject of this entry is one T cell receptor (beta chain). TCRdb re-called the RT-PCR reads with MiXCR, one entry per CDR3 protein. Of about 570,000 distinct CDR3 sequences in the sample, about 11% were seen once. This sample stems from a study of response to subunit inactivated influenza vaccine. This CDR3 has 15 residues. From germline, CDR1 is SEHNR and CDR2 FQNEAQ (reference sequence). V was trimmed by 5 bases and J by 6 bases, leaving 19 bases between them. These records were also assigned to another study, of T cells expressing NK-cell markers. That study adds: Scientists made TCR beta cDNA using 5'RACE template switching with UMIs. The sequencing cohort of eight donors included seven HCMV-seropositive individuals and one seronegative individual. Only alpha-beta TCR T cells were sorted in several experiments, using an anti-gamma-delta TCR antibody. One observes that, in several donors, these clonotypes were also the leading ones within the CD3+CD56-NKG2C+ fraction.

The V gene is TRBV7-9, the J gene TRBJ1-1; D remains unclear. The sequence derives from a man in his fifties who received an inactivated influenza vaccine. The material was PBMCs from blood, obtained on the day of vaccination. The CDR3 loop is CASSRARSQLSEAFF. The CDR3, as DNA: TGTGCCAGCAGCCGAGCCCGGAGTCAGTTATCTGAAGCTTTCTTT. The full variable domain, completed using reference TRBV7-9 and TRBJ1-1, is DTGVSQNPRHKITKRGQNVTFRCDPISEHNRLYWYRQTLGQGPEFLTYFQNEAQLEKSRLLSDRFSAERPKGSFSTLEIQRTEQGDSAMYLCASSRARSQLSEAFFGQGTRLTVV.